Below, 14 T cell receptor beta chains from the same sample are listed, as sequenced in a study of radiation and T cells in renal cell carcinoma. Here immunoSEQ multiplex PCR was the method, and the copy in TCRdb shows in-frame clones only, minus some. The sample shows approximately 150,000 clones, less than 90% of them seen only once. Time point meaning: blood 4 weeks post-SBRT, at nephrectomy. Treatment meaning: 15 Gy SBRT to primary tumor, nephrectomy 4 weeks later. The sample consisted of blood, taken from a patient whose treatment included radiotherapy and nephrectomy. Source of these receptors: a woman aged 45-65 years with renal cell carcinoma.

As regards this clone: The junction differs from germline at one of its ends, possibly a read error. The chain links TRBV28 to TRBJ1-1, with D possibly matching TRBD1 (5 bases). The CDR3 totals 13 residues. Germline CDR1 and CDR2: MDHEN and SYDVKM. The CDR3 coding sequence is TGTGCCAGCAGTTTAAGCCCCGGGACGCGAAGCCGCTTT. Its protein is CASSLSPGTRSRF.

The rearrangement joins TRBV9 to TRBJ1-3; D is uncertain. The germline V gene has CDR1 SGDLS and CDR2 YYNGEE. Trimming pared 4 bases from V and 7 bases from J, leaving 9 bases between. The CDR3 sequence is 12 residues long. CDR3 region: CASSSQTNTIYF. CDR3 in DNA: TGTGCCAGCAGCTCTCAGACGAACACCATATATTTT.

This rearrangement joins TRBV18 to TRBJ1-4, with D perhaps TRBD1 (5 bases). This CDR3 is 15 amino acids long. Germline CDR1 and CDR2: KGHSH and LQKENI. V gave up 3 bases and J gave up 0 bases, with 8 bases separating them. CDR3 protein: CASSPGETTNEKLFF. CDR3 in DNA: TGTGCCAGCTCACCGGGGGAGACAACTAATGAAAAACTGTTTTTT. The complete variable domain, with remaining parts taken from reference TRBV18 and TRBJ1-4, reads NAGVMQNPRHLVRRRGQEARLRCSPMKGHSHVYWYRQLPEEGLKFMVYLQKENIIDESGMPKERFSAEFPKEGPSILRIQQVVRGDSAAYFCASSPGETTNEKLFFGSGTQLSVL.

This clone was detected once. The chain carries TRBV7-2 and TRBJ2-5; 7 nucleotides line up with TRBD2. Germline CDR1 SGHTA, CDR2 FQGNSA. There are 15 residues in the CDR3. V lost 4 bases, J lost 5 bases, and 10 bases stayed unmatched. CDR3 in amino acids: CASSSPSGGVETQYF. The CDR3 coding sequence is TGTGCCAGCAGCTCCCCTAGCGGAGGCGTGGAGACCCAGTACTTC. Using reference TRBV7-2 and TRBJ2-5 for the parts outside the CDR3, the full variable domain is GAGVSQSPSNKVTEKGKDVELRCDPISGHTALYWYRQSLGQGLEFLIYFQGNSAPDKSGLPSDRFSAERTGGSVSTLTIQRTQQEDSAVYLCASSSPSGGVETQYFGPGTRLLVL.

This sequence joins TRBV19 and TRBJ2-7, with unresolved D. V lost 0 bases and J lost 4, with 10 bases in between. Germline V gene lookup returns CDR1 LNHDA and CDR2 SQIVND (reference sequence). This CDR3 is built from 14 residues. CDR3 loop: CASSIDLNSYEQYF. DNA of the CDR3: TGTGCCAGTAGTATAGATCTTAATAGTTACGAGCAGTACTTC.

This CDR3 is CASSLGQGGTGELFF. CDR3 nucleotide sequence: TGTGCCAGCAGCTTGGGACAGGGGGGTACCGGGGAGCTGTTTTTT. The rearrangement links TRBV5-5 to TRBJ2-2, with 9 bases fitting TRBD1. CDR3 length: 15 residues. CDR1 is SGHKS, CDR2 YYEKEE, per germline (reference sequence). V shed 0 bases and J 5 bases; nucleotides not matched to a gene: 2.

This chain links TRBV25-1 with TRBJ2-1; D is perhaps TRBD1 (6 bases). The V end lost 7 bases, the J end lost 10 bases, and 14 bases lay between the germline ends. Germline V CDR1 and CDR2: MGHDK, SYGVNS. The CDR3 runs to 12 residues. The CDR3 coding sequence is TGTGCCAGCAACCTACAGGGCGGGGAGCAGTTCTTC. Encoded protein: CASNLQGGEQFF. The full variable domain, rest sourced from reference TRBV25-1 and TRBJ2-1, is EADIYQTPRYLVIGTGKKITLECSQTMGHDKMYWYQQDPGMELHLIHYSYGVNSTEKGDLSSESTVSRIRTEHFPLTLESARPSHTSQYLCASNLQGGEQFFGPGTRLTVL.

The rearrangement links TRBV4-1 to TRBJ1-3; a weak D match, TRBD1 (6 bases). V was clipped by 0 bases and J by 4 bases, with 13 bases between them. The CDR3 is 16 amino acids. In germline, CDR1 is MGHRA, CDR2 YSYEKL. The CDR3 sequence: CASSQDGGHGGNTIYF. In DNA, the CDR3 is TGCGCCAGCAGCCAAGACGGGGGCCATGGCGGAAACACCATATATTTT.

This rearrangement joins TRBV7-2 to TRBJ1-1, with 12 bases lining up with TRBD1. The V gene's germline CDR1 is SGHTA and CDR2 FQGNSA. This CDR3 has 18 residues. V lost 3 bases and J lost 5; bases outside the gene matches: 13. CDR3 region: CASSLQPGQGASRTEAFF. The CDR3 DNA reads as TGTGCCAGCAGCTTGCAACCGGGACAGGGGGCTTCACGGACTGAAGCTTTCTTT.

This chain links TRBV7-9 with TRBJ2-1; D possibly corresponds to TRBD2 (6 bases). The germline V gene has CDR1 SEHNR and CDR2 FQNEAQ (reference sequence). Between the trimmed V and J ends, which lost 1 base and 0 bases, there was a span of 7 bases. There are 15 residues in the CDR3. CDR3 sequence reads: CASSLVGSSYNEQFF. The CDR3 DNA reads TGTGCCAGCAGCTTAGTCGGGAGCTCCTACAATGAGCAGTTCTTC.

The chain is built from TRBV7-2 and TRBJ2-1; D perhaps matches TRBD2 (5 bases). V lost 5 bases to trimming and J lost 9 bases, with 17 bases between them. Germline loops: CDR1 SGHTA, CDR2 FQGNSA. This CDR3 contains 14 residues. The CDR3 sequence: CASSAGTRASEQFF. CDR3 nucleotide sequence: TGTGCCAGCAGCGCCGGAACTAGGGCCAGTGAGCAGTTCTTC.

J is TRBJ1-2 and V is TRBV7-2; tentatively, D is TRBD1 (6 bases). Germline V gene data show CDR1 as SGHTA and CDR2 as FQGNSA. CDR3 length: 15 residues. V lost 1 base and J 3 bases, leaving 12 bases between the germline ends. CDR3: CASSLDPGAYYGYTF. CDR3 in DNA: TGTGCCAGCAGCTTAGACCCGGGGGCGTACTATGGCTACACCTTC.

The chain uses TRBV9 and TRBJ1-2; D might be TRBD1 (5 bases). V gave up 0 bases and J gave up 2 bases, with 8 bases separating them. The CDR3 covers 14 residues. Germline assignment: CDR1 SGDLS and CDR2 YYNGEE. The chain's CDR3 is CASSVGDGNYGYTF. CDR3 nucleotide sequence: TGTGCCAGCAGCGTAGGGGACGGCAACTATGGCTACACCTTC.

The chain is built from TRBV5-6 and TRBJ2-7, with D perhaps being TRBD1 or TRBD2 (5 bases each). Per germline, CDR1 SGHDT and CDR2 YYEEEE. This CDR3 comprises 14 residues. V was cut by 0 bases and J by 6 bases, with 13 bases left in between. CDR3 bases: TGTGCCAGCAGCTTGGACGGGACCCGCCTCGAGCAGTACTTC. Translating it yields CASSLDGTRLEQYF.